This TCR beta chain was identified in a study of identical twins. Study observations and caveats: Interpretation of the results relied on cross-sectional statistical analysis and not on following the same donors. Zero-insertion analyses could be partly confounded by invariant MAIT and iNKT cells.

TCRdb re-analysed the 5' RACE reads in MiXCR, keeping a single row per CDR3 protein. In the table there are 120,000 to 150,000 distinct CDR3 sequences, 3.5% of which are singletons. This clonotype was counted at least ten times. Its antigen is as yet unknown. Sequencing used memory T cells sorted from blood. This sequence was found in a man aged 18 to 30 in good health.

The CDR3 DNA follows: TGTGCCACCAGTGAGGCTAGCGGGTTATCAAACATTCAGTACTTC. It is translated as CATSEASGLSNIQYF. The genes are TRBV24-1 and TRBJ2-4, with TRBD2 matching over 8 bases. The CDR3 has 15 residues. With 4 bases clipped from V and 6 bases from J, the junction kept 7 bases outside the gene matches. Germline lookup yields CDR1 KGHDR and CDR2 SFDVKD.